This is a list of T cell receptor beta chains from one sample in a study of regulatory T cells in long-lasting Graves disease. TCRdb redid the calling of the multiplex PCR reads with MiXCR, one entry per CDR3 protein. The repertoire holds 530,000 or so distinct CDR3 sequences, with 15% to 20% as singletons. The same specimen was also included in a second study, on T cells in Graves' hyperthyroidism and ophthalmopathy.

This material consisted of peripheral blood mononuclear cells (PBMCs), taken at new diagnosis, from a patient treated with antithyroid drugs. The receptor source for this set is a man aged 18 to 30 with Graves disease. Each CDR3 is given with its conserved first and last residue. A D gene is named only where the DNA matches it firmly. Clone size is stated in some rows and not others, as once, few, many or a class when expanded.

TGTGCCAGCAGCTTGAACCCAGGGGAGAACACTGAAGCTTTCTTT,CASSLNPGENTEAFF,TRBV5-4,TRBJ1-1,.,.
TGTGCCAGCAGTTTTGTGCGGGAGGGGGGCTCCTACAATGAGCAGTTCTTC,CASSFVREGGSYNEQFF,TRBV7-3,TRBJ2-1,.,TRBD2
TGTGCCAGCAGCTTGACGAGGACTAGCGGGAGTGTAGATACGCAGTATTTT,CASSLTRTSGSVDTQYF,TRBV7-2,TRBJ2-3,many,TRBD2
TGCAGTGCTAGAGATCTTACTAGCGGTAACTATGAGCAGTTCTTC,CSARDLTSGNYEQFF,TRBV20-1,TRBJ2-1,few,TRBD2
TGTGCCAGCAGACGACCTATGGCCGGAGCAGAGACCACCGACTCCTACGAGCAGTACTTC,CASRRPMAGAETTDSYEQYF,TRBV11-2,TRBJ2-7,many,.
TGTGCCAGCCGCCTTTCAAGGACACCCCGCTACAATGAGCAGTTCTTC,CASRLSRTPRYNEQFF,TRBV6-1,TRBJ2-1,many,.
TGCGCCAGCAACCGACAGGGGTCGAACTATGGCTACACCTTC,CASNRQGSNYGYTF,TRBV5-1,TRBJ1-2,.,TRBD1
TGCAGTGCACGTCCCTGGGATACGCAGTATTTT,CSARPWDTQYF,TRBV20-1,TRBJ2-3,many,.
TGTGCCAGCAGCCGGGTTGGGGGTTACTATGGCTACACCTTC,CASSRVGGYYGYTF,TRBV27,TRBJ1-2,.,.
TGTGCCAGCAGCCAAGTCGGGCGGGCCTCCCTCAAAAACATTCAGTACTTC,CASSQVGRASLKNIQYF,TRBV3-1,TRBJ2-4,few,.
TGTGCCTTGGACTCCTCCCAAGCGAACACCGGGGAGCTGTTTTTT,CALDSSQANTGELFF,TRBV30,TRBJ2-2,.,.
TGTGCCAGCAGTGATTCAGGCTATGGCTACACCTTC,CASSDSGYGYTF,TRBV6-1,TRBJ1-2,many,.
TGCGCCAGCAGCTTGGTAGCTAGCGGGAACCACGAGCAGTACTTC,CASSLVASGNHEQYF,TRBV5-1,TRBJ2-7,.,TRBD2
TGTGCCAGCAGTTACCCAGGGAGCTCCTACGAGCAGTACTTC,CASSYPGSSYEQYF,TRBV6-9,TRBJ2-7,few,.
TGCGCCAGCAGCCATGATGTGAGCTCCTACAATGAGCAGTTCTTC,CASSHDVSSYNEQFF,TRBV4-1,TRBJ2-1,few,.
TGTGCCAGCAGGCACCTGCTCCGGGAGAACACTGAAGCTTTCTTT,CASRHLLRENTEAFF,TRBV6-1,TRBJ1-1,many,.